The rows below give T cell receptor beta chains drawn from one sample of a study of blood T cells in healthy people across ages. TCRdb recomputed calls from the 5' RACE reads with MiXCR, one row per CDR3 protein. The sample has over 950,000 distinct CDR3 sequences; more than 30% are singletons. The sample comprised blood. Receptors were obtained from a man aged 18 to 29 in good health. Both conserved end residues are part of each CDR3. A D gene is named only where the DNA matches it firmly. Clone sizes are given selectively: once, few, many, or a class where the clone is expanded.

size: -; J: TRBJ1-1; D: TRBD1; V: TRBV12-3/TRBV12-4; DNA: TGTGCCAGCAGTGGGCTCGGACAGGGTGGAGCTTTCTTT; CDR3: CASSGLGQGGAFF
size: once; J: TRBJ2-1; D: -; V: TRBV7-2; DNA: TGTGCCAGCAGCGTTACTGTTTTAGATGAGCAGTTCTTC; CDR3: CASSVTVLDEQFF
size: -; J: TRBJ2-3; D: TRBD2; V: TRBV14; DNA: TGTGCCAGCAGCCAAGAAATTAGGCGGGGGGGCAACACAGATACGCAGTATTTT; CDR3: CASSQEIRRGGNTDTQYF
size: -; J: TRBJ1-2; D: -; V: TRBV9; DNA: TGTGCCAGCAGCGAGTTCGGCAGGGCTGTCTACGATGGCCACACCTTC; CDR3: CASSEFGRAVYDGHTF
size: few; J: TRBJ2-7; D: -; V: TRBV6-2/TRBV6-3; DNA: TGTGCCAGCAGTTACTGGGGAGGCGAGCAGTACTTC; CDR3: CASSYWGGEQYF
size: few; J: TRBJ2-7; D: TRBD1; V: TRBV20-1; DNA: TGCAGTGCTAGAAGTGGGACAGGGTCCTACGAGCAGTACTTC; CDR3: CSARSGTGSYEQYF
size: -; J: TRBJ2-1; D: TRBD2; V: TRBV7-6; DNA: TGTGCCAGCAGCTTGCGACTAGCGGGCCTTCACAATGAGCAGTTCTTC; CDR3: CASSLRLAGLHNEQFF
size: few; J: TRBJ1-4; D: TRBD1; V: TRBV5-1; DNA: TGCGCCAGCGGGGACGGCAGGGGGGCCGAAAAACTGTTTTTT; CDR3: CASGDGRGAEKLFF
size: -; J: TRBJ2-1; D: -; V: TRBV15; DNA: TGTGCTACCAGCAGAGACAGCCCCTACGAGCAGTTCTTC; CDR3: CATSRDSPYEQFF
size: -; J: TRBJ2-1; D: -; V: TRBV20-1; DNA: TGCAGTGCTAGTTTGGGCAGCCGCTCCTACGAGCAGTTCTTC; CDR3: CSASLGSRSYEQFF
size: few; J: TRBJ1-2; D: -; V: TRBV12-3/TRBV12-4; DNA: TGTGCCAGCAGTTCGTCGCCAGGCCATCACTATGGCTACACCTTC; CDR3: CASSSSPGHHYGYTF
size: few; J: TRBJ1-1; D: TRBD1; V: TRBV4-3; DNA: TGCGCCAGCTCCAAGGGGGCAGCGAACACTGAAGCTTTCTTT; CDR3: CASSKGAANTEAFF
size: -; J: TRBJ1-5; D: -; V: TRBV20-1; DNA: TGCAGTGCTAGAGATCACGGCGTCGGCAATCAGCCCCAGCATTTT; CDR3: CSARDHGVGNQPQHF
size: few; J: TRBJ2-1; D: -; V: TRBV6-6; DNA: TGTGCCAGCAGACTCCCTTTAGCATCCTACAATGAGCAGTTCTTC; CDR3: CASRLPLASYNEQFF
size: few; J: TRBJ1-1; D: -; V: TRBV7-9; DNA: TGTGCCAGCAGCCAACAGGACATGAACACTGAAGCTTTCTTT; CDR3: CASSQQDMNTEAFF
size: few; J: TRBJ2-4; D: -; V: TRBV7-2; DNA: TGTGCCAGCAGCTTGTCTATATTAGCCAAAAACATTCAGTACTTC; CDR3: CASSLSILAKNIQYF
size: -; J: TRBJ2-2; D: TRBD1; V: TRBV9; DNA: TGTGCCAGCAACGTAGGGACAGGGGACACCGGGGAGCTGTTTTTT; CDR3: CASNVGTGDTGELFF
size: few; J: TRBJ2-1; D: TRBD2; V: TRBV4-2; DNA: TGTGCCAGCAGCCAAGATCGGTTAAGGGCGGGGGATGAGCAGTTCTTC; CDR3: CASSQDRLRAGDEQFF
size: -; J: TRBJ1-2; D: TRBD1; V: TRBV10-3; DNA: TGTGCCATCAGGCCCGGGACAGTGGGCTATGGCTACACCTTC; CDR3: CAIRPGTVGYGYTF
size: -; J: TRBJ1-2; D: -; V: TRBV25-1; DNA: TGTGCCTCCCTCTGGGAAACAGCTTATGGCTACACCTTC; CDR3: CASLWETAYGYTF
size: few; J: TRBJ2-5; D: TRBD2; V: TRBV4-2; DNA: TGTGCCAGCAGCCAAGCGTTCGTAGGTGGACTAGACGAGACCCAGTACTTC; CDR3: CASSQAFVGGLDETQYF
size: few; J: TRBJ2-1; D: -; V: TRBV7-9; DNA: TGTGCCAGCAGCCCCTCGGGGTATGAGCAGTTCTTC; CDR3: CASSPSGYEQFF
size: -; J: TRBJ1-2; D: -; V: TRBV6-2/TRBV6-3; DNA: TGTGCCAGCAGTTACTCCGCAAATTTTAACTATGGCTACACCTTC; CDR3: CASSYSANFNYGYTF
size: few; J: TRBJ1-5; D: TRBD1; V: TRBV4-3; DNA: TGCGCCAGCAGCCAAGTTAACAGGGGGGATCAGCCCCAGCATTTT; CDR3: CASSQVNRGDQPQHF
size: -; J: TRBJ2-3; D: TRBD2; V: TRBV5-1; DNA: TGCGCCAGCAGCTTTCGAGCGGGGGGCCGCACAGATACGCAGTATTTT; CDR3: CASSFRAGGRTDTQYF
size: few; J: TRBJ1-4; D: TRBD1; V: TRBV12-3/TRBV12-4; DNA: TGTGCCAGCAGTGCCAGGGGGCGCGATGAAAAACTGTTTTTT; CDR3: CASSARGRDEKLFF
size: -; J: TRBJ2-1; D: TRBD1; V: TRBV4-1; DNA: TGCGCCAGCAGCCAAGTGGGGACAGGGGGTTGGGAGCAGTTCTTC; CDR3: CASSQVGTGGWEQFF
size: few; J: TRBJ1-4; D: -; V: TRBV20-1; DNA: TGCAGTGCTAGAGATGGCGGGATTAATGAAAAACTGTTTTTT; CDR3: CSARDGGINEKLFF
size: -; J: TRBJ2-3; D: -; V: TRBV6-5; DNA: TGTGCCAGCAGTTACTCCAGGGGGGGGTATGGCACAGATACGCAGTATTTT; CDR3: CASSYSRGGYGTDTQYF
size: many; J: TRBJ2-7; D: -; V: TRBV12-3/TRBV12-4; DNA: TGTGCCAGCAGTTTCAATCGTTACGAGCAGTACTTC; CDR3: CASSFNRYEQYF
size: -; J: TRBJ1-2; D: -; V: TRBV29-1; DNA: TGCAGCGTTGAAGATCGTAAAGGAGAGGGGGTTGGCTATGGCTACACCTTC; CDR3: CSVEDRKGEGVGYGYTF
size: few; J: TRBJ1-5; D: TRBD1; V: TRBV19; DNA: TGTGCCAGTAGTGCCGACAGGGGTGGTCAGCCCCAGCATTTT; CDR3: CASSADRGGQPQHF
size: few; J: TRBJ2-5; D: -; V: TRBV7-9; DNA: TGTGCCAGCAGAAAAGGAACAGCTCAGGAGACCCAGTACTTC; CDR3: CASRKGTAQETQYF
size: -; J: TRBJ2-2; D: -; V: TRBV20-1; DNA: TGCAGTGCCAGAGTGGGGGCCACCACCGGGGAGCTGTTTTTT; CDR3: CSARVGATTGELFF
size: -; J: TRBJ2-5; D: TRBD1; V: TRBV27; DNA: TGTGCCAGCATCGGACAGGGGAAAGGTACCCAGTACTTC; CDR3: CASIGQGKGTQYF
size: -; J: TRBJ2-3; D: -; V: TRBV7-3; DNA: TGTGCCAGCAGCCCCGACAGTCGCACAGATACGCAGTATTTT; CDR3: CASSPDSRTDTQYF
size: -; J: TRBJ2-5; D: -; V: TRBV4-2; DNA: TGTGCCAGCAGCCAAGAAAGGGTCGGATCCTATGAGCAGTACTTC; CDR3: CASSQERVGSYEQYF
size: once; J: TRBJ1-5; D: -; V: TRBV20-1; DNA: TGCAGTGCTAGAAAACAGGGTCTTAGCAATCAGCCCCAGCATTTT; CDR3: CSARKQGLSNQPQHF
size: few; J: TRBJ2-1; D: TRBD2; V: TRBV20-1; DNA: TGCAGTGCTCCTCTTAGCGGGGGCAATGGGAATGAGCAGTTCTTC; CDR3: CSAPLSGGNGNEQFF
size: -; J: TRBJ1-6; D: -; V: TRBV7-2; DNA: TGTGCCAGCCTCAGGGTGTCCAATTCACCCCTCCACTTT; CDR3: CASLRVSNSPLHF
size: -; J: TRBJ2-7; D: -; V: TRBV4-1; DNA: TGCGCCAGCAGCCGTGAAGAGGGAAAATCCTACGAGCAGTACTTC; CDR3: CASSREEGKSYEQYF
size: -; J: TRBJ1-6; D: -; V: TRBV20-1; DNA: TGCAGTGCTAGACGGACAGACATAGATAATTCACCCCTCCACTTT; CDR3: CSARRTDIDNSPLHF
size: -; J: TRBJ1-5; D: -; V: TRBV27; DNA: TGTGCCAGCAGGGTGGGGGATGGCCAGCCCCAGCATTTT; CDR3: CASRVGDGQPQHF
size: -; J: TRBJ1-6; D: -; V: TRBV18; DNA: TGTGCCAGCTCACCCAATCGTTCTTATGGGGATTCACCCCTCCACTTT; CDR3: CASSPNRSYGDSPLHF
size: -; J: TRBJ1-2; D: -; V: TRBV5-1; DNA: TGCGCCAGCACTCTTCGTGGGGTGGAAGCGGAGGGCTACACCTTC; CDR3: CASTLRGVEAEGYTF
size: -; J: TRBJ1-6; D: -; V: TRBV27; DNA: TGTGCCACAGCCTCCCAGGCACAAGTGTCACCCCTCCACTTT; CDR3: CATASQAQVSPLHF
size: few; J: TRBJ2-1; D: TRBD2; V: TRBV4-3; DNA: TGCGCCAGCAGCCAAGGCGGGGGGCCCTACAATGAGCAGTTCTTC; CDR3: CASSQGGGPYNEQFF
size: -; J: TRBJ2-1; D: -; V: TRBV4-3; DNA: TGCGCCAGCAGCCAAGCAATTTTCTCCGGCACTGAGCAGTTCTTC; CDR3: CASSQAIFSGTEQFF
size: few; J: TRBJ2-1; D: -; V: TRBV6-5; DNA: TGTGCCAGCAGTTACGGGACTTTCAATGAGCAGTTCTTC; CDR3: CASSYGTFNEQFF
size: -; J: TRBJ2-1; D: -; V: TRBV7-9; DNA: TGCGCCCTCTCGCGGGATTCAGAGACCCAGTTCTTC; CDR3: CALSRDSETQFF
size: few; J: TRBJ2-3; D: -; V: TRBV4-2; DNA: TGTGCCAGCAGCCCCGGACTGGCAACGTCAGATACGCAGTATTTT; CDR3: CASSPGLATSDTQYF
size: -; J: TRBJ2-5; D: -; V: TRBV20-1; DNA: TGCAGTCCCCAACAGAGCCAAGAGACCCAGTACTTC; CDR3: CSPQQSQETQYF